This entry lists 30 T cell receptor beta chains sequenced from one sample in a study of T cell responses to AZD1222 COVID-19 vaccine. Some clones are missing from TCRdb's copy, which holds only in-frame ones; the method was immunoSEQ multiplex PCR. This sample's clone table lists around 150,000 clones. Material for sequencing was peripheral blood. These TCRs come from an adult in good health.

V gene TRBV30 combines with J gene TRBJ1-4; TRBD1 is a possible D gene (6 bases). There are 17 residues in the CDR3. Trimming took off 3 bases at V and 3 bases at J, with 20 bases between the two ends. Germline V CDR1 and CDR2: GTSNPN, SVGIG (reference sequence). CDR3 in amino acids: CAWRDRGPSGANEKLFF. The CDR3, as DNA: TGTGCCTGGAGGGACCGGGGACCCTCAGGGGCTAATGAAAAACTGTTTTTT.

The V call is TRBV19, the J call TRBJ1-5, with no clear D. The germline V gene encodes CDR1 LNHDA and CDR2 SQIVND (reference sequence). V was cut by 5 bases and J by 2 bases, with 13 bases left in between. There are 15 residues in the CDR3. The CDR3 coding sequence is TGTGCCAGTAGTCCGGAAAGGAGCCGCAATCAGCCCCAGCATTTT. As protein: CASSPERSRNQPQHF.

The chain carries TRBV30 and TRBJ2-2, with 7 bases aligning to TRBD1. With 0 bases clipped from V and 5 bases from J, the junction kept 6 bases outside the gene matches. The CDR3 is 15 amino acids. Germline assignment: CDR1 GTSNPN and CDR2 SVGIG (reference sequence). The CDR3 reads CAWSVLGTVTGELFF. For the CDR3, the DNA is TGTGCCTGGAGTGTACTTGGGACAGTGACCGGGGAGCTGTTTTTT.

This sequence joins TRBV11-2 and TRBJ2-5; maybe TRBD2 (7 bases). The CDR3 is made up of 14 amino acids. In germline, CDR1 is SGHAT, CDR2 FQNNGV. V was cut by 5 bases and J by 5 bases, with 15 bases left in between. The CDR3 sequence is CASSLSRGAETQYF. In nucleotides, the CDR3 is TGTGCCAGCAGCCTGTCTCGGGGGGCTGAGACCCAGTACTTC.

The rearrangement links TRBV9 to TRBJ2-2; 7 nucleotides match TRBD1. The CDR3 contains 19 residues. With V trimmed by 0 bases and J by 0 bases, 11 bases remained unmatched. The V gene's germline CDR1 is SGDLS and CDR2 YYNGEE. The CDR3 DNA sequence: TGTGCCAGCAGCGTAGAAGGTTTTTGGGGACAGTCGAACACCGGGGAGCTGTTTTTT. This gives the protein CASSVEGFWGQSNTGELFF.

The genes are TRBV29-1 and TRBJ2-1, with TRBD2 identical over 12 bases. Germline CDR1 SQVTM, CDR2 ANQGSEA. V dropped 5 bases and J dropped 8; count of bases not matched to a gene: 16. This CDR3 is built from 17 residues. The DNA for the CDR3 is TGCAGCGTTTCGACCCCCGCTAGCGGGGGGGCCATAGATGAGCAGTTCTTC. Translating gives CSVSTPASGGAIDEQFF.

The chain couples TRBV27 to TRBJ1-5, with 7 positions matching TRBD1. This CDR3 is 14 amino acids long. The ends lost 2 bases at V and 7 bases at J; junction bases unmatched: 5. Germline-derived CDR1 and CDR2 are MNHEY and SMNVEV (reference sequence). CDR3 sequence (DNA): TGTGCCAGCAGTTTAGTCCAGGGGGGACAGCCCCAGCATTTT. Translated: CASSLVQGGQPQHF.

This rearrangement joins TRBV6-5 to TRBJ2-2, with 7 bases lining up with TRBD1. Trimming at V came to 4 bases and at J to 2 bases, leaving 7 bases not matched to a gene. CDR1 and CDR2 (germline): MNHEY, SVGAGI. The CDR3 runs 16 residues. The CDR3 coding sequence is TGTGCCAGCAGTTTTGCCGGGACAGCTAACACCGGGGAGCTGTTTTTT. It encodes CASSFAGTANTGELFF.

The rearrangement joins TRBV4-2 to TRBJ1-5; a weak D match, TRBD1 (5 bases). The CDR3 totals 14 residues. Germline V gives CDR1 LGHNA, CDR2 YNFKEQ. With 1 base removed from V and 5 bases from J, the gap between germline ends came to 9 bases. The CDR3 loop reads CASSQGQSYQPQHF. The CDR3 DNA reads as TGTGCCAGCAGCCAAGGACAGAGCTATCAGCCCCAGCATTTT.

The V and J genes are TRBV29-1 and TRBJ2-1; D is ambiguous. Trimming pared 7 bases from V and 11 bases from J, leaving 21 bases between. This CDR3 spans 13 amino acids. CDR1 SQVTM and CDR2 ANQGSEA come from the germline V gene. CDR3 bases: TGCAGCGCCGAGTGGCCAGGCCGCCGTAAGCAGTTCTTC. This translates into CSAEWPGRRKQFF.

The rearrangement uses TRBV6-1 and TRBJ1-3; D perhaps matches TRBD1 (5 bases). CDR1 and CDR2 from the germline V gene are MNHNS and SASEGT. V dropped 3 bases and J dropped 0 bases, with 12 bases sitting between them. This CDR3 contains 16 residues. CDR3 residues: CASSDSGTVSGNTIYF. The CDR3 DNA reads TGTGCCAGCAGTGATTCAGGGACGGTCTCTGGAAACACCATATATTTT.

The rearrangement links TRBV7-2 to TRBJ2-3, with 9 bases lining up with TRBD2. Trimming took 1 base from V and 4 from J; bases not matched to a gene: 12. The CDR3 length is 18 residues. Germline V gives CDR1 SGHTA, CDR2 FQGNSA. This CDR3 is CASSLVGTSGGSADTQYF. CDR3 nucleotide sequence: TGTGCCAGCAGCTTAGTTGGTACGAGCGGGGGGTCAGCAGATACGCAGTATTTT.

The V gene is TRBV7-2, the J gene TRBJ2-7, with 9 bases that match TRBD1. This CDR3 comprises 15 residues. Per the germline V gene, CDR1 is SGHTA and CDR2 is FQGNSA. The V gene end was trimmed by 2 bases and the J gene end by 13 bases; junction bases not matched to a gene: 15. This CDR3 is CASSLSRDRASIRYF. In nucleotides, the CDR3 is TGTGCCAGCAGCTTATCCCGGGACAGGGCTTCTATAAGATACTTC.

The gene calls are TRBV2 and TRBJ2-5, with D unclear. Trimming stripped 3 bases from V and 4 bases from J, with 9 bases between. Germline loops: CDR1 SNHLY, CDR2 FYNNEI. The CDR3 covers 13 residues. The CDR3: CASSDWVGETQYF. CDR3 bases: TGTGCCAGCAGTGATTGGGTCGGAGAGACCCAGTACTTC.

The genes are TRBV7-9 and TRBJ2-3, with D tentatively TRBD1 (5 bases). The CDR3 runs to 15 residues. The ends were cut back, 9 bases at V and 3 bases at J, with 19 bases in the middle. From germline, CDR1 is SEHNR and CDR2 FQNEAQ (reference sequence). The CDR3 loop reads CASITAGRMTDTQYF. The CDR3 bases are TGTGCCAGTATCACGGCAGGGCGGATGACAGATACGCAGTATTTT.

This chain uses TRBV27 with TRBJ1-6, with TRBD1 as a possible D gene (6 bases). This CDR3 region has 15 residues. The germline CDR1 and CDR2 sequences are MNHEY and SMNVEV (reference sequence). Trimming took off 4 bases at V and 7 bases at J, with 14 bases between the two ends. For the CDR3, the DNA is TGTGCCAGCAGTTCCCTCGGACAGAGCAATTCACCCCTCCACTTT. It translates to CASSSLGQSNSPLHF.

The chain carries TRBV19 and TRBJ1-5; weak D call: TRBD1 (5 bases). This CDR3 has 16 residues. In germline, CDR1 is LNHDA, CDR2 SQIVND (reference sequence). Trimming cost V 1 base and J 9 bases, with 19 bases left between them. As DNA, the CDR3 is TGTGCCAGTAGTATAGGGGCGGGGGTCGGCGGTCGGCCCCAGCATTTT. The encoded protein is CASSIGAGVGGRPQHF. The whole variable domain, remainder taken from reference TRBV19 and TRBJ1-5, is DGGITQSPKYLFRKEGQNVTLSCEQNLNHDAMYWYRQDPGQGLRLIYYSQIVNDFQKGDIAEGYSVSREKKESFPLTVTSAQKNPTAFYLCASSIGAGVGGRPQHFGDGTRLSIL.

The chain carries TRBV6-5 and TRBJ1-5; 8 bases are shared with TRBD1. Germline CDR1 and CDR2: MNHEY and SVGAGI. This CDR3 has 14 amino acids. After removal of 8 bases from V and 4 bases from J, the junction contained 7 bases not matched to a gene. The CDR3 reads CASAQGAVNQPQHF. In DNA, the CDR3 is TGTGCCAGCGCGCAGGGGGCTGTGAATCAGCCCCAGCATTTT.

This chain links TRBV4-3 with TRBJ1-5, with D possibly TRBD1 on 6 matching bases. The ends were cut back, 0 bases at V and 5 bases at J, with 11 bases in the middle. Germline assignment: CDR1 LGHNA and CDR2 YSLEER. The CDR3 loop spans 15 amino acids. This CDR3 reads CASSQDAAGDQPQHF. In DNA form, the CDR3 reads TGCGCCAGCAGCCAAGATGCGGCAGGGGATCAGCCCCAGCATTTT.

The chain is built from TRBV9 and TRBJ1-1; no reliable D call. This CDR3 is 15 amino acids long. V was trimmed by 4 bases and J by 0 bases, leaving 13 bases between them. CDR1 and CDR2 (germline): SGDLS, YYNGEE. The CDR3 protein is CASSFQAAMNTEAFF. The CDR3 DNA reads TGTGCCAGCAGCTTCCAGGCTGCCATGAACACTGAAGCTTTCTTT.

The V call is TRBV4-1, the J call TRBJ1-1, with TRBD1 matching 7 bases. The CDR3 totals 16 residues. Germline lookup yields CDR1 MGHRA and CDR2 YSYEKL. V shed 4 bases, J shed 7 bases, and the junction held 15 bases outside the gene matches. The CDR3: CASSLYFTTGTDEAFF. The CDR3 DNA reads as TGCGCCAGCAGCCTCTATTTTACGACAGGGACCGATGAAGCTTTCTTT.

J is TRBJ2-5 and V is TRBV7-3, with TRBD1 identical over 10 bases. The CDR3 is 15 residues long. The V gene end was trimmed by 5 bases and the J gene end by 2 bases; junction bases not matched to a gene: 5. Germline CDR1 SGHTA, CDR2 FQGTGA. In DNA form, the CDR3 reads TGTGCCAGCAGCCGCGGGACAGGGGTTCAAGAGACCCAGTACTTC. Its protein product is CASSRGTGVQETQYF.

V gene TRBV6-5 combines with J gene TRBJ1-1; the D gene is possibly TRBD1 (5 bases). Germline lookup yields CDR1 MNHEY and CDR2 SVGAGI. This CDR3 is built from 13 residues. V was trimmed by 6 bases and J by 0 bases, leaving 8 bases between them. CDR3 protein: CASRTALNTEAFF. The CDR3 bases are TGTGCCAGCAGGACAGCCTTGAACACTGAAGCTTTCTTT.

The chain couples TRBV6-4 to TRBJ2-1; D gene uncertain. CDR3 length equals 16 residues. Germline assignment: CDR1 MRHNA and CDR2 SNTAGT. Between the trimmed V and J ends, which lost 2 bases and 0 bases, there was a span of 11 bases. The CDR3 region is CASSDGPASSYNEQFF. The CDR3 bases are TGTGCCAGCAGTGACGGCCCAGCCAGCTCCTACAATGAGCAGTTCTTC.

V usage is TRBV7-2 and J usage is TRBJ1-2, with D tentatively TRBD1 (5 bases). The CDR3 loop spans 14 amino acids. The ends were cut back, 6 bases at V and 6 bases at J, with 17 bases in the middle. Germline V gene sequence: CDR1 SGHTA, CDR2 FQGNSA. This CDR3 is CASRPGPGYNGYTF. CDR3 nucleotides: TGTGCCAGCAGGCCAGGGCCGGGATACAATGGCTACACCTTC.

The chain employs TRBV19 and TRBJ2-5; 9 bases match TRBD2. The CDR3 runs 16 residues. From germline, CDR1 is LNHDA and CDR2 SQIVND (reference sequence). The ends lost 3 bases at V and 5 bases at J; junction bases unmatched: 10. CDR3 sequence: CASSMSGGPQGETQYF. CDR3 coding DNA: TGTGCCAGTAGTATGAGCGGGGGGCCCCAGGGGGAGACCCAGTACTTC.

The chain uses TRBV2 and TRBJ2-1, with a possible D match to TRBD1 (6 bases). The V gene lost 4 bases and the J gene lost 10 bases, with 11 bases spanning the gap. The CDR3 spans 12 residues. CDR1 and CDR2 from the germline V gene are SNHLY and FYNNEI. The CDR3 reads CASSAIGTEQFF. CDR3 DNA: TGTGCCAGCAGTGCAATCGGGACAGAGCAGTTCTTC.

The chain has TRBV23-1 and TRBJ1-5, with TRBD1 identical over 8 bases. TRBV23-1 is designated an ORF whose function remains uncertain. The CDR3 has 17 amino acids. Germline trimming cut 2 bases from V and 0 bases from J; bases unmatched to any gene: 6. CDR3 sequence: CASSQNSTGDSNQPQHF. The CDR3 DNA is TGCGCCAGCAGTCAAAACTCGACAGGGGATAGCAATCAGCCCCAGCATTTT.

The chain carries TRBV30 and TRBJ2-1, with 10 bases identical to TRBD2. The germline CDR1 and CDR2 sequences are GTSNPN and SVGIG (reference sequence). The length of the CDR3 is 15 residues. The ends lost 3 bases at V and 7 bases at J; junction bases unmatched: 9. CDR3 sequence: CAWSKRGGRSNEQFF. The CDR3 DNA is TGTGCCTGGAGCAAGCGGGGGGGCCGAAGTAATGAGCAGTTCTTC.

The chain has TRBV6-6 and TRBJ1-4; D may be TRBD1 (5 bases). V was shortened by 6 bases and J by 6 bases, with 17 bases between the two germline ends. The CDR3 length is 15 residues. Germline V gives CDR1 MNHNY, CDR2 SVGAGI (reference sequence). CDR3 coding DNA: TGTGCCAGCAGGGGATGGGCAGGGAGGGATGAAAAACTGTTTTTT. Protein product: CASRGWAGRDEKLFF.